A selection of T cell receptor beta chains follows, all from one sample in a study of blood T cell repertoires in COVID-19. TCRdb keeps only in-frame clones here, not all; method: immunoSEQ multiplex PCR. The sample comprises 50,000 to 75,000 clones, 91% of which are singletons, and roughly 8.1% rests with the top ten. The sequenced sample consisted of peripheral blood. The origin of the receptors is a human donor in a cohort sampled during active COVID-19. Both conserved end residues are part of each CDR3. The order of the fields is V gene, D gene, J gene, clone size, CDR3 protein, CDR3 DNA. The D gene is left open where the match is weak. A row's size may be missing; if present it is once, few, many or a size class.

>TRBV4-1|-|TRBJ2-7|-
CASSRGTASSYEQYF
TGCGCCAGCAGCCGCGGGACGGCTTCCTCCTACGAGCAGTACTTC
>TRBV7-9|-|TRBJ2-7|-
CASSLTEYYEQYF
TGTGCCAGCAGCCTGACAGAGTACTACGAGCAGTACTTC
>TRBV18|-|TRBJ1-1|-
CASSPRGMNTEAFF
TGTGCCAGCTCACCGCGGGGCATGAACACTGAAGCTTTCTTT
>TRBV6-6|-|TRBJ2-7|-
CASSYSGAAEQYF
TGTGCCAGCAGTTACTCGGGAGCGGCCGAGCAGTACTTC
>TRBV2|-|TRBJ1-4|-
CASSVNGRGEKLFF
TGTGCCAGCAGTGTGAACGGACGGGGTGAAAAACTGTTTTTT
>TRBV5-1|-|TRBJ2-5|-
CASSLGGVGGETQYF
TGCGCCAGCAGCTTGGGCGGGGTGGGAGGAGAGACCCAGTACTTC
>TRBV2|TRBD1|TRBJ2-3|-
CASSIGTGGASDTQYF
TGTGCCAGCAGTATAGGGACAGGGGGGGCGTCAGATACGCAGTATTTT
>TRBV7-9|-|TRBJ2-7|few
CASSLTPAVNEQYF
TGTGCCAGCAGCTTAACCCCTGCAGTTAACGAGCAGTACTTC
>TRBV6-5|TRBD1|TRBJ2-3|-
CASSRTGSTDTQYF
TGTGCCAGCAGTAGGACAGGCAGCACAGATACGCAGTATTTT
>TRBV4-1|-|TRBJ2-4|-
CASSQERGPAKNIQYF
TGCGCCAGCAGCCAAGAAAGGGGTCCAGCCAAAAACATTCAGTACTTC
>TRBV5-1|TRBD2|TRBJ2-3|few
CASSPGRPSTDTQYF
TGCGCCAGCAGCCCCGGGAGGCCTAGCACAGATACGCAGTATTTT
>TRBV7-7|-|TRBJ2-5|-
CASSLRDYLGEGGTQYF
TGTGCTAGCAGCTTGCGGGACTACCTCGGAGAGGGGGGGACCCAGTACTTC
>TRBV11-3|-|TRBJ1-2|-
CASSLGSTF
TGTGCCAGCAGCTTGGGGAGCACCTTC
>TRBV7-9|TRBD1|TRBJ1-2|-
CASILRDDRGGYTF
TGTGCCAGTATCCTAAGGGATGACAGGGGCGGCTACACCTTC
>TRBV11-2|-|TRBJ2-5|-
CASSLGPQETQYF
TGTGCCAGCAGCTTAGGGCCTCAAGAGACCCAGTACTTC
>TRBV18|-|TRBJ2-5|-
CASSLGVPETQYF
TGTGCCAGCTCACTCGGGGTTCCGGAGACCCAGTACTTC
>TRBV19|TRBD2|TRBJ2-1|-
CASSTLAGSYNEQFF
TGTGCCAGTAGTACTCTAGCGGGGTCTTACAATGAGCAGTTCTTC
>TRBV19|TRBD1|TRBJ1-5|-
CASSGQGVGMGQPQHF
TGTGCCAGTAGTGGACAGGGGGTCGGCATGGGTCAGCCCCAGCATTTT
>TRBV7-3|TRBD2|TRBJ2-3|-
CASSLAGLRRDTQYF
TGTGCCAGCAGTCTAGCGGGCCTAAGACGGGATACGCAGTATTTT
>TRBV19|-|TRBJ2-2|-
CASSDSPGTLGTGELFF
TGTGCCAGTAGTGACTCCCCCGGGACTCTAGGCACCGGGGAGCTGTTTTTT
>TRBV7-2|TRBD1|TRBJ2-5|-
CASSSRSGQDPGYF
TGTGCCAGCAGCTCCCGCTCGGGACAGGACCCGGGGTACTTC
>TRBV18|-|TRBJ2-7|-
CASSPGASGEQYF
TGTGCCAGCTCACCGGGGGCCTCGGGCGAGCAGTACTTC
>TRBV19|TRBD2|TRBJ2-3|-
CASSIRTSGRTDTQYF
TGTGCCAGTAGTATAAGAACTAGCGGGAGAACAGATACGCAGTATTTT
>TRBV27|-|TRBJ2-7|-
CASSSGHSGYEQYF
TGTGCCAGCAGTTCGGGACACTCAGGCTACGAGCAGTACTTC
>TRBV7-9|-|TRBJ1-3|-
CASSLGQVFGNTIYF
TGTGCCAGCAGCTTAGGTCAGGTATTTGGAAACACCATATATTTT
>TRBV7-2|TRBD1|TRBJ1-3|-
CASSLKAGGGNTIYF
TGTGCCAGCAGCTTAAAGGCAGGGGGAGGAAACACCATATATTTT
>TRBV27|TRBD1|TRBJ1-4|-
CASSVQGFDEKLFF
TGTGCCAGCAGTGTACAGGGGTTTGATGAAAAACTGTTTTTT
>TRBV5-4|TRBD1|TRBJ2-5|-
CATGTPGQQETQYF
TGTGCCACCGGAACACCGGGACAGCAAGAGACCCAGTACTTC
>TRBV4-1|-|TRBJ2-3|-
CASSQVNLIYTDTQYF
TGCGCCAGCAGCCAAGTGAACTTGATCTACACAGATACGCAGTATTTT
>TRBV2|-|TRBJ2-2|-
CASKWAANTGELFF
TGTGCTTCCAAGTGGGCAGCGAACACCGGGGAGCTGTTTTTT
>TRBV18|TRBD1|TRBJ1-5|-
CASSPQGADQPQHF
TGTGCCAGCTCACCTCAGGGGGCGGATCAGCCCCAGCATTTT
>TRBV7-2|-|TRBJ2-5|-
CASSATREETQYF
TGTGCCAGCAGCGCCACTAGAGAAGAGACCCAGTACTTC
>TRBV6-5|-|TRBJ1-2|-
CASSYSGRAPGYTF
TGTGCCAGCAGTTACTCAGGCAGGGCTCCTGGCTACACCTTC
>TRBV4-1|-|TRBJ1-2|-
CASSPRAGVYGYTF
TGCGCCAGCAGCCCTCGCGCAGGGGTCTATGGCTACACCTTC
>TRBV2|-|TRBJ1-1|-
CASSEAPGGGTEAFF
TGTGCCAGCAGTGAAGCGCCCGGCGGGGGCACTGAAGCTTTCTTT
>TRBV5-5|-|TRBJ2-5|-
CASSVPLGGQETQYF
TGTGCCAGCAGCGTACCCCTAGGGGGCCAAGAGACCCAGTACTTC
>TRBV5-5|TRBD1|TRBJ1-3|-
CASSSNRGLGSGNTIYF
TGTGCCAGCAGCTCAAACAGGGGACTCGGCTCTGGAAACACCATATATTTT
>TRBV6-6|TRBD1|TRBJ2-7|-
CASSFSGQSYEQYF
TGTGCCAGCAGTTTCTCGGGACAGTCCTACGAGCAGTACTTC
>TRBV20-1|-|TRBJ1-5|-
CSASRVAGSYSNQPQHF
TGCAGTGCTAGTAGGGTTGCAGGGTCCTATAGCAATCAGCCCCAGCATTTT
>TRBV7-3|TRBD1|TRBJ2-7|-
CASSFSDRGVCEQYF
TGTGCCAGCAGCTTCTCGGACAGGGGGGTTTGCGAGCAGTACTTC
>TRBV7-2|TRBD2|TRBJ2-1|-
CASSLGLAGAYNEQFF
TGTGCCAGCAGCTTAGGGCTAGCGGGGGCCTACAATGAGCAGTTCTTC
>TRBV19|-|TRBJ2-1|once
CASSIGAYNEQFF
TGTGCCAGTAGTATAGGGGCTTACAATGAGCAGTTCTTC
>TRBV6-1|-|TRBJ2-7|-
CASSEVRQYEQYF
TGTGCCAGCAGTGAAGTCCGACAGTACGAGCAGTACTTC
>TRBV15|-|TRBJ1-3|-
CATSAGTSSGNTIYF
TGTGCCACCAGCGCAGGTACGAGCTCTGGAAACACCATATATTTT
>TRBV12-3/TRBV12-4|-|TRBJ1-4|-
CASSDPQEKLFF
TGTGCCAGCAGCGACCCACAGGAAAAACTGTTTTTT
>TRBV19|TRBD1|TRBJ1-1|-
CASSTGQGNTEAFF
TGTGCCAGTAGTACCGGACAGGGGAACACTGAAGCTTTCTTT
>TRBV29-1|-|TRBJ2-3|-
CSVDLGPTDTQYF
TGCAGCGTTGATCTCGGTCCCACAGATACGCAGTATTTT
>TRBV7-8|-|TRBJ2-2|-
CASNRKDGQNTGELFF
TGTGCCAGCAACCGAAAAGACGGACAGAACACCGGGGAGCTGTTTTTT
>TRBV5-4|-|TRBJ1-1|-
CASSSREGYTEAFF
TGTGCCAGCAGTTCGCGGGAGGGGTACACTGAAGCTTTCTTT
>TRBV5-1|TRBD2|TRBJ2-1|-
CASSFGLAGSYNEQFF
TGCGCCAGCAGCTTCGGACTAGCGGGTTCCTACAATGAGCAGTTCTTC
>TRBV18|TRBD1|TRBJ1-2|once
CASSRTGRDYGYTF
TGTGCCAGCTCTCGGACAGGTCGTGACTATGGCTACACCTTC
>TRBV6-5|TRBD1|TRBJ1-1|-
CASSPGDRGYTEAFF
TGTGCCAGCAGTCCCGGGGACAGGGGGTACACTGAAGCTTTCTTT
>TRBV5-1|-|TRBJ2-2|-
CASSLAGTNTGELFF
TGCGCCAGCAGCTTGGCCGGGACAAACACCGGGGAGCTGTTTTTT